This T cell receptor (beta chain) was captured in a study of T cell clonotyping in hematopoietic cell transplantation. Study outcomes and limitations: Cells were unsorted, so CD4 and CD8 contributions were not separated. Recipient TCR diversity dropped after transplant; expanded clonotypes rose from day 30 to 180.

Germline lookup yields CDR1 SEHNR and CDR2 FQNEAQ (reference sequence). This CDR3 region has 12 residues. V was clipped by 1 base and J by 11 bases, with 11 bases between them. About this clone itself: Its specificity is not known.

Samples: about 28 days before transplant, then days 30, 100 and 180 after. Profiling relied on immunoSEQ multiplex PCR, and the TCRdb table lists in-frame clones only, not all of them. The table lists about 3,500 clones, about 70% of them singletons. The sequencing here drew on peripheral blood mononuclear cells, taken 30 days after allogeneic stem cell transplant. This TCR came from a male patient in his thirties or forties who had an allogeneic stem cell transplant from an unrelated donor, so the T cells may come from the graft donor. Some clones in this sample may be carry-over from other donors' samples. J is TRBJ1-2 and V is TRBV7-9; D is possibly TRBD1 (5 bases). The CDR3 nucleotides are TGTGCCAGCAGCTTAGATAGGCGACAGTACACCTTC. The encoded protein is CASSLDRRQYTF. Combining the CDR3 with reference TRBV7-9 and TRBJ1-2 gives the whole variable domain DTGVSQNPRHKITKRGQNVTFRCDPISEHNRLYWYRQTLGQGPEFLTYFQNEAQLEKSRLLSDRFSAERPKGSFSTLEIQRTEQGDSAMYLCASSLDRRQYTFGSGTRLTVV.